The rows below give T cell receptor beta chains drawn from one sample of a study of blood T cell repertoires in COVID-19. Here immunoSEQ multiplex PCR was the method, and the copy in TCRdb shows in-frame clones only, minus some. The repertoire consists of 400,000 to 450,000 clones, with approximately 91% occurring once and the leading ten covering 1.5% to 1.9%. Sample: peripheral blood. All receptors come from a woman between 40 and 55 years old with COVID-19, enrolled during active disease. The CDR3 runs from the conserved cysteine through the conserved F or W. A D gene is named only where the DNA matches it firmly. Clone sizes are given selectively: once, few, many, or a class where the clone is expanded.

d_call	v_call	clone_size	j_call	cdr3_length	cdr3_aa	cdr3_nt
TRBD2	TRBV29-1	NA	TRBJ2-3	16	CSVVPQRESRTDTQYF	TGCAGCGTTGTCCCTCAGCGGGAGAGTCGCACAGATACGCAGTATTTT
NA	TRBV28	once	TRBJ2-1	12	CASSYNRDGQFF	TGTGCCAGCAGTTACAACAGGGACGGGCAGTTCTTC
NA	TRBV27	NA	TRBJ1-2	13	CASSLTPGYGYTF	TGTGCCAGCAGTTTAACCCCGGGCTATGGCTACACCTTC
TRBD2	TRBV7-6	NA	TRBJ2-5	16	CASSLVGLAGGETQYF	TGTGCCAGCAGCTTAGTCGGACTAGCGGGGGGAGAGACCCAGTACTTC
NA	TRBV28	NA	TRBJ2-7	14	CASSDRDTLDEQYF	TGTGCCAGCAGCGACCGGGACACTCTGGACGAGCAGTACTTC
NA	TRBV5-1	NA	TRBJ1-4	13	CASSSISSEKLFF	TGCGCCAGCAGCTCCATCAGTTCGGAAAAACTGTTTTTT
TRBD1	TRBV18	NA	TRBJ1-2	13	CASSPPTGYGYTF	TGTGCCAGCTCACCTCCGACAGGGTATGGCTACACCTTC
TRBD1	TRBV4-2	once	TRBJ1-1	16	CASSQDRRDRNTEAFF	TGTGCCAGCAGCCAAGATCGAAGGGACAGGAACACTGAAGCTTTCTTT
NA	TRBV4-3	NA	TRBJ1-5	15	CASSQGTDGNQPQHF	TGCGCCAGCAGCCAAGGAACAGATGGCAATCAGCCCCAGCATTTT
TRBD1	TRBV28	NA	TRBJ2-7	14	CASSPSDRGGEQYF	TGTGCCAGCAGTCCCTCGGACAGGGGAGGCGAGCAGTACTTC
NA	TRBV9	NA	TRBJ1-1	14	CASSVERRGTEAFF	TGTGCCAGCAGCGTAGAAAGGAGGGGCACTGAAGCTTTCTTT
NA	TRBV9	NA	TRBJ1-3	17	CARQTVPGLNSGNTIYF	TGTGCCAGACAAACAGTACCCGGCCTCAACTCTGGAAACACCATATATTTT
NA	TRBV6-1	once	TRBJ1-4	14	CASSEVSGREKLFF	TGTGCCAGCAGTGAAGTTTCAGGTCGGGAAAAACTGTTTTTT
NA	TRBV9	once	TRBJ2-7	15	CASSVGGSLTYEQYF	TGTGCCAGCAGCGTAGGGGGCTCGTTAACCTACGAGCAGTACTTC
NA	TRBV6-4	NA	TRBJ1-1	14	CASSVNSMNTEAFF	TGTGCCAGCAGTGTTAACAGTATGAACACTGAAGCTTTCTTT
TRBD1	TRBV18	once	TRBJ2-3	15	CASSRQGSGTDTQYF	TGTGCCAGCTCACGACAGGGGTCTGGCACAGATACGCAGTATTTT
TRBD1	TRBV18	NA	TRBJ1-5	17	CASSLVGQGGSNQPQHF	TGTGCCAGCTCCCTAGTCGGACAGGGTGGTAGCAATCAGCCCCAGCATTTT
NA	TRBV7-2	NA	TRBJ1-1	13	CASSLNGGTEAFF	TGTGCCAGCAGCTTAAACGGGGGGACTGAAGCTTTCTTT
NA	TRBV27	NA	TRBJ1-4	18	CASSMAKMRQATNEKLFF	TGTGCCAGCAGCATGGCTAAAATGAGACAGGCCACTAATGAAAAACTGTTTTTT
NA	TRBV4-3	NA	TRBJ1-1	15	CASSQDKGGRTEAFF	TGCGCCAGCAGCCAAGATAAGGGGGGGCGGACTGAAGCTTTCTTT
NA	TRBV27	NA	TRBJ2-7	15	CASSFIRQPSYEQYF	TGTGCCAGCAGTTTCATCCGACAGCCTTCCTACGAGCAGTACTTC
NA	TRBV28	once	TRBJ2-1	12	CASSRTYNEQFF	TGTGCCAGCAGTCGTACCTACAATGAGCAGTTCTTC
NA	TRBV3-1/TRBV3-2	NA	TRBJ2-5	15	CASSPPGLYQETQYF	TGTGCCAGCAGCCCCCCAGGACTCTACCAAGAGACCCAGTACTTC
NA	TRBV7-2	NA	TRBJ1-1	12	CASSLRGAEAFF	TGTGCCAGCAGCTTGCGGGGTGCTGAAGCTTTCTTT
NA	TRBV28	NA	TRBJ1-4	16	CASNPHRRQSGEKLFF	TGTGCCAGCAATCCGCACAGGCGACAGTCAGGAGAAAAACTGTTTTTT
TRBD1	TRBV2	NA	TRBJ1-4	15	CASSEGDRGREKLFF	TGTGCCAGCAGTGAGGGGGACAGGGGTCGGGAAAAACTGTTTTTT
NA	TRBV6-1	NA	TRBJ2-7	15	CASSVSGSTSYEQYF	TGTGCCAGCAGCGTCTCTGGGAGCACGTCCTACGAGCAGTACTTC
NA	TRBV12-5	NA	TRBJ2-2	15	CASGLLRVNTGELFF	TGTGCTAGTGGTTTATTGCGGGTAAACACCGGGGAGCTGTTTTTT